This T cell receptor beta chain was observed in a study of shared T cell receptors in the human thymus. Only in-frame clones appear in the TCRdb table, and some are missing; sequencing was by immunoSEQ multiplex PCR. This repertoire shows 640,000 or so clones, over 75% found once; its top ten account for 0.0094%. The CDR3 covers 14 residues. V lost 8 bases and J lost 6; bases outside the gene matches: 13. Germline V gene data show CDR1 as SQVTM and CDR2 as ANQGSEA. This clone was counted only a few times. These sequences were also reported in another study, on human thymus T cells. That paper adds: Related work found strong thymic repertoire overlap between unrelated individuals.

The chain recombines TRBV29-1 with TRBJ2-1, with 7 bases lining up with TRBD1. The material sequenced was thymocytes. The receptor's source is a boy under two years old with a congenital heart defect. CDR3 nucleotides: TGCAGCCTTTTGGGACAGCATGTTCTCAATGAGCAGTTCTTC. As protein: CSLLGQHVLNEQFF.